This TCR beta chain was recorded in a study of cytomegalovirus exposure and HLA in healthy donors. Study-level points and caveats: Solely CMV serostatus was available to characterize immune exposure. Accurate prediction of HLA-A and HLA-B alleles (for most subjects) was reportedly achieved from TCR beta sequences. Later analysis showed TCR association rates varying by HLA locus, highest for DRB1 and lowest for HLA-C. The study labeled fewer than 200 TCR beta chains cytomegalovirus-associated.

Use of 60 Vbeta and 13 Jbeta primers characterized the PCR. TCRdb's copy holds only in-frame clones and misses some; the assay was immunoSEQ multiplex PCR. Its table records about 170,000 clones. CDR1 is LGHNA, CDR2 YNFKEQ, per germline. The CDR3 runs 15 residues. The trim removed 0 bases at V and 5 bases at J, leaving 6 bases unmatched. Worth noting for this clone: The antigen remains unidentified.

V and J are TRBV4-2 and TRBJ1-2, with 7 bases lining up with TRBD1. The clonotype comes from an older woman in good health and CMV-seronegative. Sequencing was performed on PBMCs. This CDR3 reads CASSQDLGGGYGYTF. The CDR3 DNA sequence: TGTGCCAGCAGCCAAGATTTAGGGGGCGGATATGGCTACACCTTC.